This T cell receptor (beta chain) was captured in a study of blood T cell repertoires in COVID-19. Study-wide context: Donors in the United States, Italy and Spain gave samples during acute or convalescent COVID-19. T cells, B-cell-depleted T cells, or PBMCs provided the cDNA or gDNA that served as material.

Source study methods: Amplification of reference gene primers provided the estimated nucleated cell counts. Libraries were prepared by immunoSEQ multiplex PCR; TCRdb keeps only in-frame clonotypes and omits some of them. That table furnishes V, J and clone size, whereas the DNA furnished D and trimming. The repertoire includes tens of thousands of clones, more than 90% of them detected once, and around 5.4% sits in the top ten. The V gene's germline CDR1 is SGHRS and CDR2 YFSETQ. There are 15 residues in the CDR3. V was clipped by 0 bases and J by 2 bases; unmatched bases: 4. J is TRBJ1-1 and V is TRBV5-1, with 7 positions matching TRBD1. The receptor's source is a woman of 80 years or more with acute or convalescent COVID-19. Material for sequencing was peripheral blood. The CDR3 DNA follows: TGCGCCAGCAGCTTGGAGGTAGGGGGCAACACTGAAGCTTTCTTT. Protein: CASSLEVGGNTEAFF. Based on the CDR3 plus reference TRBV5-1 and TRBJ1-1, the full variable domain is KAGVTQTPRYLIKTRGQQVTLSCSPISGHRSVSWYQQTPGQGLQFLFEYFSETQRNKGNFPGRFSGRQFSNSRSEMNVSTLELGDSALYLCASSLEVGGNTEAFFGQGTRLTVV.